This T cell receptor (beta chain) was sequenced during a study of OX40 agonist ivuxolimab in advanced cancers. The CDR3 loop spans 15 amino acids. The germline V gene has CDR1 SGHDT and CDR2 YYEEEE. This clone was counted once. The junction departs from the called germline gene at one end, perhaps through a read error. Method: immunoSEQ multiplex PCR; TCRdb's copy keeps in-frame clones and lacks some. The table has 65,000 to 80,000 clones, 86% seen once. The TCR sequence derives from an adult with an advanced solid tumor such as melanoma, head and neck, liver or kidney cancer. The sequencing here drew on CD4+ or CD8+ T cells sorted from blood, taken in a trial of the OX40 agonist ivuxolimab. The V call is TRBV5-6, the J call TRBJ1-5; D may be TRBD1 (5 bases). CDR3 region: CASSFSGRSNQSQHF. The DNA for the CDR3 is TGTGCCAGCAGCTTTTCAGGGAGAAGCAATCAGTCCCAGCATTTT.